This TCR beta chain was obtained from a study of T cells in Graves' hyperthyroidism and ophthalmopathy. There were TCR beta CDR3 regions amplified from RNA transcripts. RT-PCR in the first round (using the HTBI primer set) targeted the TCR CDR3. TCRdb reanalysed the multiplex PCR reads using MiXCR and keeps one entry per CDR3 protein. The sample lists about 350,000 distinct CDR3 sequences, over 11% occurring once. The CDR3 covers 14 residues. The germline V and J ends were trimmed by 3 bases and 6 bases, with 11 bases remaining between them. There are many counts of this clonotype. J is TRBJ2-2 and V is TRBV12-3 or TRBV12-4; D is possibly TRBD1 (7 bases). The sequence was collected from a woman aged 30 to 39 with Graves' hyperthyroidism. The specimen sequenced was blood. As DNA, the CDR3 is TGTGCCAGCAGTTTTGACAGGGAGGCCGGGGAGCTGTTTTTT. Translating gives CASSFDREAGELFF.